The sequence of this T cell receptor beta chain was determined in a study of shared clonotypes between healthy human individuals. Overall study context: CD4 naive and CD4 memory each took three plates per donor, while CD8 naive took two and CD8 memory one.

Germline loops: CDR1 MNHEY, CDR2 SVGAGI. This CDR3 contains 15 residues. V trimming: 6 bases; J trimming: 5 bases; junction bases outside the gene matches: 13. Sequencing used immunoSEQ multiplex PCR; TCRdb keeps in-frame clones, though not all of them. The data contain about 2 million clones, around 95% of them singletons. Study results and limitations: Non-shared clonotypes had lower generation probabilities than clonotypes shared by all four sorted-subset donors.

This clone was detected ten times or more. The antigen is not known. The V call is TRBV6-5, the J call TRBJ2-7; TRBD1 matches 7 bases. The clonotype was recovered from a man between 18 and 35 years old in good health. The sequenced sample consisted of naive CD4+ T cells sorted from blood. Subset described: CD45RA+ positively selected. The CDR3 here is CASRLFPGQQDEQYF. Here the CDR3 DNA reads TGTGCCAGCAGACTATTCCCGGGACAGCAAGACGAGCAGTACTTC.